The 28 T cell receptor beta chains below come from one sample, sequenced in a study of cytomegalovirus exposure and HLA in healthy donors. Assay used: immunoSEQ multiplex PCR; TCRdb lists only in-frame clones, some missing. Found here are 150,000 to 200,000 clones, about 90% of them singletons; the top ten hold about 9.3%. The sequenced sample consisted of PBMCs. The receptors originated from a woman between 18 and 30 years old in good health and CMV-seropositive.

This clone was picked up a small number of times. V is TRBV18 and J is TRBJ1-1, with D perhaps matching TRBD1 (6 bases). Germline CDR1 is KGHSH and CDR2 is LQKENI. Deletions cut 0 bases from V and 5 bases from J, with 16 bases between. The CDR3 loop spans 16 amino acids. CDR3: CASSPPGKGQGTEAFF. The CDR3 DNA reads TGTGCCAGCTCACCACCGGGGAAGGGACAAGGTACTGAAGCTTTCTTT.

The chain combines TRBV28 with TRBJ1-5, with 7 positions matching TRBD1. After removal of 6 bases from V and 3 bases from J, the junction contained 14 bases not matched to a gene. From germline, CDR1 is MDHEN and CDR2 SYDVKM. This CDR3 is built from 17 residues. Here the CDR3 reads CASSRRARGGVNQPQHF. The CDR3 bases are TGTGCCAGCAGCCGCCGGGCACGAGGGGGCGTCAATCAGCCCCAGCATTTT.

The rearrangement joins TRBV7-8 to TRBJ2-2; tentatively, D is TRBD1 (5 bases). CDR3 length: 12 residues. Germline CDR1 reads SGHVS; CDR2 reads FQNEAQ. Trimming left V 2 bases short and J 7 bases short, with 5 bases between. The chain's CDR3 is CASSLRGGELFF. CDR3 nucleotides: TGTGCCAGCAGCTTAAGGGGCGGGGAGCTGTTTTTT.

This chain joins TRBV30 and TRBJ1-1; 10 nucleotides agree with TRBD1. The CDR3 consists of 14 residues. Germline lookup yields CDR1 GTSNPN and CDR2 SVGIG (reference sequence). V was clipped by 8 bases and J by 3 bases; unmatched bases: 9. The CDR3 bases are TGTGCCCGCCGACAGGGGGCGAGGGACACTGAAGCTTTCTTT. Translated: CARRQGARDTEAFF.

The chain combines TRBV11-2 with TRBJ2-1; 11 bases match TRBD2. J lost 4 bases, V lost 3 bases, and 8 bases had no gene match. Germline values: CDR1 SGHAT, CDR2 FQNNGV. This CDR3 is built from 17 residues. The CDR3 is CASSLRAGLAGYNEQFF. The DNA for the CDR3 is TGTGCCAGCAGCTTGCGGGCCGGACTAGCGGGTTACAATGAGCAGTTCTTC.

The rearrangement uses TRBV28 and TRBJ1-4; D might be TRBD1 (6 bases). V lost 5 bases, J lost 4 bases, and 14 bases lay in between. The V gene's germline CDR1 is MDHEN and CDR2 SYDVKM. CDR3 size: 15 residues. The DNA for the CDR3 is TGTGCCAGCAGTCAAGGGGGGGCAGATAATGAAAAACTGTTTTTT. Translated: CASSQGGADNEKLFF.

This clone was picked up one time. The V call is TRBV7-9, the J call TRBJ2-5; TRBD2 matches at 8 bases. This CDR3 comprises 19 residues. The V and J ends lost 3 bases and 5 bases, in that order; junction bases with no gene match: 20. Germline lookup yields CDR1 SEHNR and CDR2 FQNEAQ (reference sequence). The CDR3 region has the DNA TGTGCCAGCAGCTTTATATCCCCAGGCCTAGCGGGTTTAAGGGAGACCCAGTACTTC. Its translation is CASSFISPGLAGLRETQYF.

This clone came up a few times. The gene calls are TRBV4-1 and TRBJ2-5, with 7 bases fitting TRBD2. The J segment lost 3 bases and the V segment lost 1 base, leaving 11 bases of the junction unmatched. CDR3 length equals 17 residues. Per the germline V gene, CDR1 is MGHRA and CDR2 is YSYEKL. The CDR3 spells CASSQAFASGRKETQYF. In DNA, the CDR3 is TGCGCCAGCAGCCAAGCCTTTGCTAGCGGAAGAAAAGAGACCCAGTACTTC.

This clone was detected only once. The gene calls are TRBV5-1 and TRBJ2-1; TRBD2 matches 11 bases. Unmatched junction bases numbered 1, after V lost 0 bases and J lost 5 bases. CDR1 SGHRS and CDR2 YFSETQ come from the germline V gene. This CDR3 has 15 residues. This chain's CDR3 is CASSLGLAGHNEQFF. The CDR3 region has the DNA TGCGCCAGCAGCTTGGGACTAGCGGGGCACAATGAGCAGTTCTTC.

The chain has TRBV11-3 and TRBJ2-7, with a possible D match to TRBD1 (6 bases). V was shortened by 7 bases and J by 0 bases, with 7 bases between the two germline ends. The germline V gene encodes CDR1 SGHNT and CDR2 YENEEA. The CDR3 totals 12 residues. In DNA, the CDR3 is TGTGCCAGCACGGACAGCTCCTACGAGCAGTACTTC. This translates into CASTDSSYEQYF.

CDR3 protein: CASSSIRDRAFEQYF. The DNA of the CDR3 is TGTGCCAGCAGCTCGATCCGGGACAGGGCCTTCGAGCAGTACTTC. This sequence joins TRBV11-3 and TRBJ2-7; 9 bases fit TRBD1. With 4 bases clipped from V and 6 bases from J, the junction kept 10 bases outside the gene matches. The CDR3 spans 15 residues. The germline V gene has CDR1 SGHNT and CDR2 YENEEA.

The chain joins TRBV29-1 to TRBJ2-7; TRBD2 is a possible D gene (6 bases). The CDR3 covers 14 residues. Trimming shortened V by 5 bases and J by 4 bases, and 18 bases separated the two germline ends. Germline CDR1 is SQVTM and CDR2 is ANQGSEA. The DNA of the CDR3 is TGCAGCGTTCAGTCCGGGACGCGGGATTACGAGCAGTACTTC. Translation gives CSVQSGTRDYEQYF.

The rearrangement joins TRBV5-1 to TRBJ2-5; D gene uncertain. Near its end, the DNA agrees better with TRBJ2-7, so the J call may be wrong. The CDR3 totals 12 residues. Germline assignment: CDR1 SGHRS and CDR2 YFSETQ. CDR3 DNA: TGCGCCAGCAGCTCGAGCTCCTACGAGCAGTACTTC. It codes for CASSSSSYEQYF.

The chain links TRBV15 to TRBJ1-2; 7 bases fit TRBD1. The trim removed 4 bases at V and 8 bases at J, leaving 7 bases unmatched. The CDR3 sequence is 13 residues long. Germline lookup yields CDR1 LNHNV and CDR2 YYDKDF (reference sequence). CDR3 coding DNA: TGTGCCACCAGCAAAAACAGGGGCGACGGCTACACCTTC. This sequence encodes CATSKNRGDGYTF.

The V call is TRBV5-6, the J call TRBJ2-2; TRBD1 agrees at 10 bases. The CDR3 has 14 residues. Germline assignment: CDR1 SGHDT and CDR2 YYEEEE. V gave up 4 bases and J gave up 7 bases; unmatched junction bases: 4. This CDR3 is CASSPGQGDGELFF. CDR3 coding DNA: TGTGCCAGCAGCCCCGGACAGGGGGACGGGGAGCTGTTTTTT.

This chain connects TRBV2 to TRBJ1-5; D remains unclear. The germline V and J ends were trimmed by 1 base and 5 bases, with 3 bases remaining between them. The germline V gene has CDR1 SNHLY and CDR2 FYNNEI. The CDR3 covers 12 residues. The CDR3 reads CASSEEHQPQHF. For the CDR3, the DNA is TGTGCCAGCAGTGAAGAGCATCAGCCCCAGCATTTT.

V usage is TRBV7-9 and J usage is TRBJ2-7; 8 bases line up with TRBD1. CDR1 is SEHNR and CDR2 is FQNEAQ in the germline V gene (reference sequence). The CDR3 has 15 amino acids. V lost 7 bases, J lost 0 bases, and 8 bases stayed unmatched. CDR3 DNA: TGTGCCAGCACCTTCGGACAGGGCAGCTCCTACGAGCAGTACTTC. Translating it yields CASTFGQGSSYEQYF.

The chain has TRBV20-1 and TRBJ2-7, with unresolved D. This CDR3 has 11 residues. Germline lookup yields CDR1 DFQATT and CDR2 SNEGSKA (reference sequence). V lost 3 bases and J 1 base, leaving 4 bases between the germline ends. DNA for the CDR3: TGCAGTGCTAGCAGATCCTACGAGCAGTACTTC. Residues: CSASRSYEQYF.

This sequence joins TRBV2 and TRBJ2-1; the D is unclear. Germline V gene data show CDR1 as SNHLY and CDR2 as FYNNEI. The CDR3 consists of 13 residues. V gave up 5 bases and J gave up 2 bases, with 7 bases separating them. The CDR3, as DNA: TGTGCCAGCAGTCTAAATACCTACAATGAGCAGTTCTTC. Translation gives CASSLNTYNEQFF.

The rearrangement links TRBV10-2 to TRBJ1-1, with D maybe TRBD1 (5 bases). The CDR3 has 14 residues. Germline V gives CDR1 WSHSY, CDR2 SAAADI. V lost 9 bases to trimming and J lost 1 base, with 15 bases between them. The CDR3 reads CASTFQGGNTEAFF. The CDR3 DNA sequence: TGCGCCAGTACCTTCCAGGGAGGGAACACTGAAGCTTTCTTT.

The chain joins TRBV11-3 to TRBJ2-1, with D perhaps matching TRBD2 (5 bases). CDR3 size: 16 residues. CDR1 and CDR2 from the germline V gene are SGHNT and YENEEA. V dropped 2 bases and J dropped 3 bases, with 14 bases sitting between them. The CDR3 bases are TGTGCCAGCAGCTTATCACCAAGCGGCAGCTACAATGAGCAGTTCTTC. Amino acid sequence: CASSLSPSGSYNEQFF.

This clone was recorded once. V and J are TRBV10-2 and TRBJ1-5; 9 positions agree with TRBD1. From germline, CDR1 is WSHSY and CDR2 SAAADI. V trimming: 4 bases; J trimming: 0 bases; junction bases outside the gene matches: 1. The CDR3 is 15 residues long. The chain's CDR3 is CASSGGQGSNQPQHF. As DNA, the CDR3 is TGCGCCAGCAGTGGGGGACAGGGTAGCAATCAGCCCCAGCATTTT.

The chain links TRBV7-3 to TRBJ1-2; D might be TRBD1 (5 bases). The CDR3 runs to 14 residues. Deletions cut 5 bases from V and 3 bases from J, with 13 bases between. The germline V gene encodes CDR1 SGHTA and CDR2 FQGTGA. In nucleotides, the CDR3 is TGTGCCAGCAGCGTAAACCCGGGGGACTATGGCTACACCTTC. Encoded protein: CASSVNPGDYGYTF.

The rearrangement links TRBV7-9 to TRBJ1-1; D ambiguous. Trimming cost V 2 bases and J 1 base, with 5 bases left between them. The CDR3 sequence is 13 residues long. Germline V gene sequence: CDR1 SEHNR, CDR2 FQNEAQ (reference sequence). CDR3: CASSLNQNTEAFF. CDR3 in DNA: TGTGCCAGCAGCTTAAATCAGAACACTGAAGCTTTCTTT.

This chain uses TRBV7-9 with TRBJ2-1, with 8 bases lining up with TRBD2. CDR3 size: 14 residues. J was trimmed by 5 bases and V by 5 bases; bases with no gene match: 5. Germline CDR1 reads SEHNR; CDR2 reads FQNEAQ (reference sequence). This CDR3 reads CASSALAAHNEQFF. Here the CDR3 DNA reads TGTGCCAGCAGCGCACTAGCGGCGCACAATGAGCAGTTCTTC. Together with reference TRBV7-9 and TRBJ2-1, the CDR3 gives the full variable domain: DTGVSQNPRHKITKRGQNVTFRCDPISEHNRLYWYRQTLGQGPEFLTYFQNEAQLEKSRLLSDRFSAERPKGSFSTLEIQRTEQGDSAMYLCASSALAAHNEQFFGPGTRLTVL.

The chain combines TRBV19 with TRBJ1-5, with 8 bases identical to TRBD1. The germline V gene encodes CDR1 LNHDA and CDR2 SQIVND (reference sequence). CDR3 length equals 16 residues. After removal of 8 bases from V and 1 base from J, the junction contained 10 bases not matched to a gene. CDR3 sequence: CASRVVNRGSNQPQHF. CDR3 nucleotides: TGTGCCAGTCGTGTCGTGAACAGGGGGAGCAATCAGCCCCAGCATTTT.

This clone was counted between two and nine times. V gene TRBV7-9 combines with J gene TRBJ1-1; TRBD1 matches at 10 bases. The CDR3 is 16 amino acids. Germline V gene lookup returns CDR1 SEHNR and CDR2 FQNEAQ (reference sequence). After removal of 6 bases from V and 1 base from J, the junction contained 8 bases not matched to a gene. This chain's CDR3 is CASRSGTGERNTEAFF. As DNA, the CDR3 is TGTGCCAGCAGGTCCGGGACAGGGGAAAGGAACACTGAAGCTTTCTTT.

This chain links TRBV19 with TRBJ2-7, with 8 nucleotides matching TRBD2. V shed 10 bases, J shed 6 bases, and the junction held 14 bases outside the gene matches. Germline V gives CDR1 LNHDA, CDR2 SQIVND (reference sequence). There are 14 residues in the CDR3. In DNA, the CDR3 is TGTGCCACCCGGAAGGTAGCGGGATCACCCGAGCAGTACTTC. This gives the protein CATRKVAGSPEQYF.